Shown below are 21 T cell receptor beta chains from a single sample sequenced in a study of CD8+ T cells in alopecia areata. The authors extracted RNA and reverse transcribed it into cDNA as the sequencing template. Method: immunoSEQ multiplex PCR; TCRdb's copy keeps in-frame clones and lacks some. Of approximately 210,000 clones listed, under 70% are singletons. Stated treatment: oral pan-JAK inhibitor, 5-10 mg twice daily. The sample in question was CD4+ T cells sorted from blood, obtained around week 46, from a patient treated with tofacitinib. The source is a human donor with alopecia areata.

The chain employs TRBV7-9 and TRBJ2-1, with D perhaps matching TRBD1 (5 bases). Germline CDR1 SEHNR, CDR2 FQNEAQ (reference sequence). This CDR3 region has 13 residues. The V end lost 4 bases, the J end lost 3 bases, and 7 bases lay between the germline ends. The CDR3 DNA reads as TGTGCCAGCAGCTCGGACAACTACAATGAGCAGTTCTTC. Protein product: CASSSDNYNEQFF.

A remark on this clone: This sample includes further DNA sequences coding for the same CDR3. This chain connects TRBV29-1 to TRBJ2-7; D may match TRBD1 or TRBD2 (5 bases each). The CDR3 extends over 12 amino acids. V lost 5 bases and J 2 bases, leaving 10 bases between the germline ends. Per germline, CDR1 SQVTM and CDR2 ANQGSEA. CDR3 nucleotides: TGCAGCGTTAGGCAGGGACCCTACGAGCAGTACTTC. Translating it yields CSVRQGPYEQYF.

This chain links TRBV5-1 with TRBJ1-1; no reliable D call. The CDR3 consists of 14 residues. The germline CDR1 and CDR2 sequences are SGHRS and YFSETQ. Trimming pared 6 bases from V and 4 bases from J, leaving 16 bases between. CDR3 bases: TGCGCCAGCAATCCACAAACCAGAGGCACTGAAGCTTTCTTT. Protein: CASNPQTRGTEAFF.

The chain employs TRBV6-1 and TRBJ2-3; 9 bases align to TRBD1. Germline CDR1 reads MNHNS; CDR2 reads SASEGT. The CDR3 sequence is 15 residues long. Unmatched junction bases numbered 9, after V lost 6 bases and J lost 5 bases. Here the CDR3 DNA reads TGTGCCAGCAGGGCGACACAGGGGGCAGGAGATACGCAGTATTTT. Its protein is CASRATQGAGDTQYF.

The chain uses TRBV5-1 and TRBJ1-2; D gene uncertain. Between the trimmed V and J ends, which lost 4 bases and 2 bases, there was a span of 12 bases. Germline V gives CDR1 SGHRS, CDR2 YFSETQ. The CDR3 contains 14 residues. CDR3 coding DNA: TGCGCCAGCAGCCGTCCTGACGGCAACTATGGCTACACCTTC. As protein: CASSRPDGNYGYTF.

The chain recombines TRBV15 with TRBJ2-5; no clear D. The CDR3 is 12 amino acids. Germline CDR1 reads LNHNV; CDR2 reads YYDKDF (reference sequence). The V gene lost 0 bases and the J gene lost 13 bases, with 12 bases spanning the gap. CDR3 protein: CATSRDIASRYF. The CDR3 DNA reads as TGTGCCACCAGCAGAGATATCGCCTCTCGGTACTTC.

The sample holds a few counts of this clone. V gene TRBV19 combines with J gene TRBJ2-3, with 7 bases aligning to TRBD1. V lost 4 bases, J lost 5 bases, and 6 bases stayed unmatched. Looked up from germline, CDR1 is LNHDA and CDR2 is SQIVND (reference sequence). The CDR3 loop spans 14 amino acids. The DNA for the CDR3 is TGTGCCAGTAGTAAGACAGGGATAGGAGATACGCAGTATTTT. Its translation: CASSKTGIGDTQYF.

The V and J genes are TRBV29-1 and TRBJ1-1; D uncertain. This CDR3 is 13 amino acids long. With 1 base removed from V and 9 bases from J, the gap between germline ends came to 15 bases. CDR1 is SQVTM, CDR2 ANQGSEA, per germline. In nucleotides, the CDR3 is TGCAGCGTTGAAGGTTCTAAAGGTGACAAAGCTTTCTTT. Its protein product is CSVEGSKGDKAFF.

This clone was recorded once. The rearrangement uses TRBV11-2 and TRBJ2-3; 7 positions match TRBD2. Germline assignment: CDR1 SGHAT and CDR2 FQNNGV. V was pared by 5 bases and J by 3 bases, with 14 bases of the junction left unmatched. The CDR3 spans 17 residues. Here the CDR3 reads CASSPPLVLGGTDTQYF. In nucleotides, the CDR3 is TGTGCCAGCAGCCCTCCTCTGGTCTTGGGGGGGACAGATACGCAGTATTTT.

The gene calls are TRBV27 and TRBJ2-5; 10 bases agree with TRBD1. This CDR3 region has 13 residues. The junction had 2 bases not matched to a gene; V was cut back by 5 bases and J by 5 bases. Germline V CDR1 and CDR2: MNHEY, SMNVEV (reference sequence). The CDR3, as DNA: TGTGCCAGCAGTCGGGGACAGGGGGAGACCCAGTACTTC. Amino acids: CASSRGQGETQYF.

This sequence joins TRBV11-2 and TRBJ1-4; the D is unclear. This CDR3 region has 14 residues. The germline gives CDR1 SGHAT, CDR2 FQNNGV. V was cut by 5 bases and J by 7 bases, with 14 bases left in between. CDR3 residues: CASSPMGFAEKLFF. As DNA, the CDR3 is TGTGCCAGCAGCCCCATGGGGTTCGCTGAAAAACTGTTTTTT.

Concerning this clone itself: The junction and the germline gene differ at one end; a read error may be behind it. This rearrangement joins TRBV7-9 to TRBJ2-4; D may match TRBD1 or TRBD2 (5 bases each). Germline-derived CDR1 and CDR2 are SEHNR and FQNEAQ (reference sequence). The CDR3 covers 14 residues. Here the CDR3 reads CASSQQTGTNIQYF. CDR3 bases: TGCGCCAGCAGCCAACAAACCGGGACAAACATTCAGTACTTC.

This clone has only one observation. Its ends do not fully match the called genes, so a read error is possible. The chain combines TRBV2 with TRBJ1-2; no clear D gene. Germline V CDR1 and CDR2: SNHLY, FYNNEI. The length of the CDR3 is 8 residues. Written as DNA, the CDR3 is TGTGCCAGCAGTCTGAAGGCCTTC. Amino acids: CASSLKAF.

This clone was seen a handful of times. The sample has other DNA sequences that encode this CDR3 too. The chain recombines TRBV19 with TRBJ1-1; D remains ambiguous. The CDR3 is 13 amino acids. The germline V gene encodes CDR1 LNHDA and CDR2 SQIVND (reference sequence). Trimming shortened V by 0 bases and J by 8 bases, and 10 bases separated the two germline ends. The CDR3 DNA follows: TGTGCCAGTAGTATAGACCGTTCGGGAGAAGCTTTCTTT. Protein: CASSIDRSGEAFF.

The rearrangement links TRBV4-2 to TRBJ1-1, with D maybe TRBD1 (5 bases). V shed 0 bases and J shed 4 bases, with 9 bases lying between them. The germline CDR1 and CDR2 sequences are LGHNA and YNFKEQ. This CDR3 region has 14 residues. The CDR3 loop is CASSQDWGGTEAFF. The CDR3 DNA sequence: TGTGCCAGCAGCCAAGATTGGGGCGGCACTGAAGCTTTCTTT.

V is TRBV5-1 and J is TRBJ1-2, with TRBD1 matching over 9 bases. There are 17 residues in the CDR3. The germline V gene encodes CDR1 SGHRS and CDR2 YFSETQ. J was trimmed by 5 bases and V by 4 bases; bases with no gene match: 15. CDR3: CASSGPGTGNSRYGYTF. Written as DNA, the CDR3 is TGCGCCAGCAGCGGTCCCGGGACAGGGAACAGCCGATATGGCTACACCTTC.

This clone was picked up a small number of times. This chain joins TRBV4-3 and TRBJ1-2; maybe TRBD1 (6 bases). There are 20 residues in the CDR3. CDR1 LGHNA and CDR2 YSLEER come from the germline V gene. Between the trimmed V and J ends, which lost 0 bases and 4 bases, there was a span of 27 bases. CDR3 sequence reads: CASSQEIVSSTGTSFYGYTF. In nucleotides, the CDR3 is TGCGCCAGCAGCCAAGAAATAGTTTCCTCTACCGGGACATCTTTCTATGGCTACACCTTC.

The table lists this clone with a few counts. V and J are TRBV7-7 and TRBJ2-6; D uncertain. Trimming stripped 5 bases from V and 4 bases from J, with 6 bases between. The CDR3 has 13 amino acids. Germline-derived CDR1 and CDR2 are SSHAT and FNYEAQ (reference sequence). The CDR3 is CASSEAGANVLTF. CDR3 DNA sequence: TGTGCCAGCAGCGAGGCCGGGGCCAACGTCCTGACTTTC.

This sequence joins TRBV30 and TRBJ2-6; tentative D call: TRBD1 (5 bases). The CDR3 is 15 amino acids. Trimming stripped 4 bases from V and 0 bases from J, with 10 bases between. CDR1 and CDR2 from the germline V gene are GTSNPN and SVGIG (reference sequence). CDR3 residues: CAWTLQASGANVLTF. The CDR3 DNA reads TGTGCCTGGACTCTACAGGCCTCTGGGGCCAACGTCCTGACTTTC.

This clone was found a few times. This chain connects TRBV4-3 to TRBJ2-1; D tentatively fits TRBD1 or TRBD2 (5 bases each). This CDR3 region has 15 residues. Per the germline V gene, CDR1 is LGHNA and CDR2 is YSLEER. Trimming removed 4 bases at V and 9 bases at J, with 19 bases between. The CDR3 region is CASSLGQGAQGEQFF. CDR3 bases: TGCGCCAGCAGCCTCGGGCAGGGAGCCCAAGGTGAGCAGTTCTTC.

Notes on this clone: At one boundary the junction diverges from the germline segment, which might be a read error. The V and J genes are TRBV7-9 and TRBJ2-7, with 7 positions matching TRBD1. The V gene's germline CDR1 is SEHNR and CDR2 FQNEAQ (reference sequence). The CDR3 length is 12 residues. The CDR3 spells CAGRGRGYEQYF. As DNA, the CDR3 is TGTGCCGGCAGGGGGAGAGGATACGAGCAGTACTTC. Together with reference TRBV7-9 and TRBJ2-7, the CDR3 gives the full variable domain: DTGVSQNPRHKITKRGQNVTFRCDPISEHNRLYWYRQTLGQGPEFLTYFQNEAQLEKSRLLSDRFSAERPKGSFSTLEIQRTEQGDSAMYLCAGRGRGYEQYFGPGTRLTVT.